The clone carrying this T cell receptor beta chain is medium-sized (0.01 to 0.1%). The sample comes from a study of control samples from healthy donors and cancer patients. This table comes from immunoSEQ multiplex PCR, and its TCRdb copy is limited to in-frame clones, with some not included. The profile shows roughly 160,000 clones, approximately 86% of them singletons. Trimming took off 0 bases at V and 6 bases at J, with 11 bases between the two ends. The germline V gene has CDR1 SEHNR and CDR2 FQNEAQ (reference sequence). CDR3 length equals 14 residues. The clonotype originates from a woman aged 25 to 39 in good health. Sequences were obtained from blood. The genes are TRBV7-9 and TRBJ1-2; D remains unclear. CDR3: CASSLAGAPDGYTF. The CDR3 nucleotides read TGTGCCAGCAGCTTAGCGGGAGCCCCGGATGGCTACACCTTC.